This TCR beta chain is drawn from a study of blood T cell repertoires in COVID-19. The wider study: The United States, Italy and Spain supplied acute and convalescent COVID-19 samples.

Original methodology: Counts of nucleated cells, estimated from reference gene primer amplification, were obtained. Assay: immunoSEQ multiplex PCR; the TCRdb copy retains only in-frame clones and omits some. Clone size and V and J calls were adopted from that table, with D and trimming inferred from the DNA. Here the sample spans fewer than 350,000 clones, around nine tenths being singletons. Germline V gene lookup returns CDR1 MNHEY and CDR2 SVGAGI. The CDR3 runs to 14 residues. V was trimmed by 0 bases and J by 7 bases, leaving 10 bases between them. This rearrangement joins TRBV6-5 to TRBJ2-1, with a tentative D call TRBD1 (5 bases). The clonotype was recovered from a middle-aged woman who had recovered from COVID-19. Sample: PBMCs or T cells enriched from blood (not recorded which). For the CDR3, the DNA is TGTGCCAGCAGTTACTCGACTCAGGGTAATGAGCAGTTCTTC. Amino acids: CASSYSTQGNEQFF.